This T cell receptor beta chain was sequenced in a study of blood T cell repertoires in COVID-19. As for the study in general: From the United States, Italy and Spain came samples of acute and convalescent COVID-19.

Germline loops: CDR1 MNHEY, CDR2 SMNVEV (reference sequence). Trimming removed 5 bases from V and 4 bases from J, with 11 bases in between. The CDR3 spans 14 residues. Seattle cases were enrolled at active infection and followed longitudinally. Using immunoSEQ multiplex PCR, the repertoire was profiled, and TCRdb retains in-frame clones only, with some absent. The table includes 200,000 to 250,000 clones, 85% detected once. This sequence originates from a man between 50 and 59 years old with COVID-19, enrolled during active disease. The sequenced sample consisted of peripheral blood. The chain has TRBV27 and TRBJ2-2; TRBD2 is a possible D gene (6 bases). This chain's CDR3 is CASSTSPGTGELFF. CDR3 DNA: TGTGCCAGCAGTACTAGCCCCGGCACCGGGGAGCTGTTTTTT.